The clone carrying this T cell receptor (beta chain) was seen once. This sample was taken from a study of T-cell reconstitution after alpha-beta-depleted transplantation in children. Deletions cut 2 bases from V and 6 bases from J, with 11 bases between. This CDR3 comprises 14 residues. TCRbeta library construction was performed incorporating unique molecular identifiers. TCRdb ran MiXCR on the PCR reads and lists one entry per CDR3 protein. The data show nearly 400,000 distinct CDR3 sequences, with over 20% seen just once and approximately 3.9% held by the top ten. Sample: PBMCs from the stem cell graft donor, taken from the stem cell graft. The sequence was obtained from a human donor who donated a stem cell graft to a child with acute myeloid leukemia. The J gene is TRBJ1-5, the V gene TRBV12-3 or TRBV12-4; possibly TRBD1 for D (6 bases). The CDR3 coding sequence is TGTGCCAGCAGTTTAAAATCAGGGGCTCAGCCCCAGCATTTT. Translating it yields CASSLKSGAQPQHF.